The 22 T cell receptor beta chains given below trace back to one sample, sequenced in a study of Ad26.COV2.S vaccination and SARS-CoV-2 variants. Treatment denoted: about 20 received Ad26.COV2.S at low or high dose, single or two shots; about 5 received placebo; per-sample allocation not given. Sampling took place 63 days after the first vaccine or placebo injection. Here immunoSEQ multiplex PCR was the method, and the copy in TCRdb shows in-frame clones only, minus some. The sample gives about 390,000 clones, 92% of which show up once; approximately 1.7% is in the top ten. This material consisted of peripheral blood, taken in a trial of Ad26.COV2.S vaccine versus placebo. The receptors here all came from a person between 18 and 60 years old who received the Ad26.COV2.S COVID-19 vaccine or a placebo.

V gene TRBV5-6 combines with J gene TRBJ2-7, with D unresolved. V lost 0 bases and J lost 0, with 7 bases in between. This CDR3 is 14 amino acids long. From germline, CDR1 is SGHDT and CDR2 YYEEEE. Written as DNA, the CDR3 is TGTGCCAGCAGCTTGGCGTCCGACTCCTACGAGCAGTACTTC. As protein: CASSLASDSYEQYF.

The chain recombines TRBV5-6 with TRBJ1-1; 7 nucleotides line up with TRBD1. The CDR3 extends over 16 amino acids. The J segment lost 3 bases and the V segment lost 2 bases, leaving 10 bases of the junction unmatched. Germline V gene data show CDR1 as SGHDT and CDR2 as YYEEEE. The CDR3: CASSFALTGWDTEAFF. CDR3 nucleotide sequence: TGTGCCAGCAGCTTTGCCCTGACAGGGTGGGACACTGAAGCTTTCTTT.

This chain links TRBV6-6 with TRBJ1-3; possibly TRBD1 for D (6 bases). V lost 2 bases and J lost 7, with 9 bases in between. Looked up from germline, CDR1 is MNHNY and CDR2 is SVGAGI (reference sequence). The CDR3 has 13 amino acids. CDR3 coding DNA: TGTGCCAGCAGTTACGACAGGAGTAACACCATATATTTT. Its translation: CASSYDRSNTIYF.

The rearrangement joins TRBV2 to TRBJ2-3, with D maybe TRBD2 (5 bases). The V end was cut by 3 bases, the J end by 1 base, with 20 bases between. The CDR3 has 18 amino acids. Germline loops: CDR1 SNHLY, CDR2 FYNNEI. CDR3 in amino acids: CASSDFRLAFSGTDTQYF. The CDR3 nucleotides read TGTGCCAGCAGTGACTTCAGGCTAGCTTTCTCTGGCACAGATACGCAGTATTTT. Full variable domain (outside the CDR3, taken from reference TRBV2 and TRBJ2-3): EPEVTQTPSHQVTQMGQEVILRCVPISNHLYFYWYRQILGQKVEFLVSFYNNEISEKSEIFDDQFSVERPDGSNFTLKIRSTKLEDSAMYFCASSDFRLAFSGTDTQYFGPGTRLTVL.

V and J are TRBV4-1 and TRBJ2-5; 13 bases map to TRBD2. Trimming took 0 bases from V and 2 from J; bases not matched to a gene: 3. CDR1 and CDR2 from the germline V gene are MGHRA and YSYEKL. The CDR3 loop spans 17 amino acids. The CDR3 spells CASSQDRTSGGQETQYF. CDR3 sequence (DNA): TGCGCCAGCAGCCAAGACCGGACTAGCGGGGGACAAGAGACCCAGTACTTC.

The V call is TRBV19, the J call TRBJ2-2, with 9 bases lining up with TRBD1. This CDR3 comprises 13 residues. Germline V lookup: CDR1 LNHDA, CDR2 SQIVND (reference sequence). The chain's CDR3 is CATGQGRTGELFF. The CDR3, as DNA: TGTGCAACGGGACAGGGAAGGACCGGGGAGCTGTTTTTT.

V is TRBV2 and J is TRBJ2-5, with unresolved D. The germline CDR1 and CDR2 sequences are SNHLY and FYNNEI. The CDR3 is 11 amino acids. The V end was cut by 6 bases, the J end by 1 base, with 3 bases between. Written as DNA, the CDR3 is TGTGCCAGCAGCCGCCAAGAGACCCAGTACTTC. This gives the protein CASSRQETQYF.

V gene TRBV27 combines with J gene TRBJ2-5, with TRBD1 matching over 7 bases. The V segment lost 8 bases and the J segment 1 base; nucleotides outside the gene matches: 10. This CDR3 has 15 residues. Germline V gene sequence: CDR1 MNHEY, CDR2 SMNVEV (reference sequence). The CDR3 is CASRPQTGTQETQYF. CDR3 DNA sequence: TGTGCCAGCCGCCCGCAGACAGGGACCCAAGAGACCCAGTACTTC.

The chain couples TRBV6-1 to TRBJ1-2; no reliable D call. Germline V lookup: CDR1 MNHNS, CDR2 SASEGT. Trimming stripped 1 base from V and 1 base from J, with 10 bases between. This CDR3 comprises 15 residues. The CDR3 here is CASSEVGGINYGYTF. The CDR3 nucleotides read TGTGCCAGCAGTGAAGTTGGAGGGATTAACTATGGCTACACCTTC.

The chain recombines TRBV2 with TRBJ1-1, with D unresolved. Trimming took off 7 bases at V and 5 bases at J, with 14 bases between the two ends. Germline CDR1 and CDR2: SNHLY and FYNNEI. CDR3 length: 13 residues. The CDR3, as DNA: TGTGCCAGCAAAGACGGCGGTGGGACTGAAGCTTTCTTT. Translation: CASKDGGGTEAFF.

This sequence joins TRBV15 and TRBJ1-2; TRBD1 matches at 10 bases. The germline CDR1 and CDR2 sequences are LNHNV and YYDKDF (reference sequence). This CDR3 comprises 17 residues. The V segment lost 5 bases and the J segment 0 bases; nucleotides outside the gene matches: 9. CDR3 bases: TGTGCCACCAGCGCACCGGGACAGGGGAGGACTAACTATGGCTACACCTTC. Its translation is CATSAPGQGRTNYGYTF. Together with reference TRBV15 and TRBJ1-2, the CDR3 gives the full variable domain: DAMVIQNPRYQVTQFGKPVTLSCSQTLNHNVMYWYQQKSSQAPKLLFHYYDKDFNNEADTPDNFQSRRPNTSFCFLDIRSPGLGDTAMYLCATSAPGQGRTNYGYTFGSGTRLTVV.

The rearrangement joins TRBV7-2 to TRBJ2-2; D is unclear. There are 15 residues in the CDR3. The V gene's germline CDR1 is SGHTA and CDR2 FQGNSA. Trimming took off 3 bases at V and 5 bases at J, with 13 bases between the two ends. CDR3 sequence (DNA): TGTGCCAGCAGCTTGGGCTTTTTGAGGACCGGGGAGCTGTTTTTT. This gives the protein CASSLGFLRTGELFF.

The rearrangement joins TRBV6-4 to TRBJ1-2; the match to TRBD1 covers 8 bases. This CDR3 region has 16 residues. V shed 9 bases and J 2 bases; nucleotides not matched to a gene: 14. Germline lookup yields CDR1 MRHNA and CDR2 SNTAGT. The CDR3 nucleotides read TGTGCCAGGGAAATCCCGGACAGGGACGAGAACTATGGCTACACCTTC. Translated, it gives CAREIPDRDENYGYTF.

This chain joins TRBV6-6 and TRBJ2-1, with D perhaps matching TRBD1 or TRBD2 (5 bases each). This CDR3 contains 19 residues. CDR1 and CDR2 (germline): MNHNY, SVGAGI (reference sequence). With 5 bases removed from V and 0 bases from J, the gap between germline ends came to 23 bases. The CDR3 DNA follows: TGTGCCAGCAGTCCCGGGACGAAGGCCTACCCCGGCTCCTACAATGAGCAGTTCTTC. As protein: CASSPGTKAYPGSYNEQFF.

The chain recombines TRBV3-1 (or the pseudogene TRBV3-2) with TRBJ2-7; unclear D gene. This CDR3 comprises 12 residues. Germline loops: CDR1 LGHDT, CDR2 YNNKEL (reference sequence). Trimming cost V 1 base and J 3 bases, with 4 bases left between them. The CDR3 DNA is TGTGCCAGCAGCCAAGGACTCTACGAGCAGTACTTC. Its protein is CASSQGLYEQYF.

The chain has TRBV5-1 and TRBJ2-1, with 8 bases that match TRBD1. The V segment lost 4 bases and the J segment 6 bases; nucleotides outside the gene matches: 6. The CDR3 is made up of 14 amino acids. Germline values: CDR1 SGHRS, CDR2 YFSETQ. CDR3 nucleotide sequence: TGCGCCAGCAGCCCGCGGACAGGGAGCAATGAGCAGTTCTTC. Translation: CASSPRTGSNEQFF.

The chain combines TRBV5-1 with TRBJ2-1; D is unresolved. Germline lookup yields CDR1 SGHRS and CDR2 YFSETQ. The CDR3 runs to 15 residues. The V end was cut by 2 bases, the J end by 6 bases, with 15 bases between. The CDR3 sequence: CASSFPVSKPNEQFF. The CDR3, as DNA: TGCGCCAGCAGCTTTCCCGTTTCCAAACCCAATGAGCAGTTCTTC.

The chain employs TRBV30 and TRBJ1-6; weak D call: TRBD1 (6 bases). Germline CDR1 and CDR2: GTSNPN and SVGIG (reference sequence). Trimming shortened V by 4 bases and J by 0 bases, and 19 bases separated the two germline ends. The CDR3 spans 18 residues. Here the CDR3 DNA reads TGTGCCTGGACTTTAGCCCGAGCGGACAGCTCCTATAATTCACCCCTCCACTTT. Amino acid sequence: CAWTLARADSSYNSPLHF.

V is TRBV6-5 and J is TRBJ2-7; 9 positions match TRBD1. CDR1 and CDR2 (germline): MNHEY, SVGAGI. The V segment lost 7 bases and the J segment 6 bases; nucleotides outside the gene matches: 13. This CDR3 is 15 amino acids long. CDR3 in amino acids: CASMRGQGVSGEQYF. CDR3 DNA: TGTGCCAGCATGAGGGGACAGGGAGTTTCTGGCGAGCAGTACTTC.

This sequence joins TRBV2 and TRBJ2-4; TRBD2 matches at 11 bases. Unmatched junction bases numbered 13, after V lost 0 bases and J lost 0 bases. Germline V gene lookup returns CDR1 SNHLY and CDR2 FYNNEI. This CDR3 has 21 amino acids. CDR3 sequence (DNA): TGTGCCAGCAGTGAAGCGCCCAAGGGACTAGCGGATGATATAGCCAAAAACATTCAGTACTTC. Translated: CASSEAPKGLADDIAKNIQYF.

This clone has just a few counts. J is TRBJ1-2 and V is TRBV19; D possibly corresponds to TRBD1 (6 bases). Germline V gives CDR1 LNHDA, CDR2 SQIVND (reference sequence). This CDR3 contains 14 residues. Trimming pared 9 bases from V and 0 bases from J, leaving 14 bases between. DNA for the CDR3: TGTGCCAGCAGTCATCGGGGGCCTAACTATGGCTACACCTTC. The encoded protein is CASSHRGPNYGYTF. The whole variable domain, filled in from reference TRBV19 and TRBJ1-2, reads DGGITQSPKYLFRKEGQNVTLSCEQNLNHDAMYWYRQDPGQGLRLIYYSQIVNDFQKGDIAEGYSVSREKKESFPLTVTSAQKNPTAFYLCASSHRGPNYGYTFGSGTRLTVV.

The chain recombines TRBV12-2 with TRBJ1-3. TRBV12-2 is marked as a pseudogene. CDR3 size: 15 residues. The CDR3 sequence: CASRPSGGIGNTIYF. DNA of the CDR3: TGTGCAAGTCGCCCTTCGGGGGGGATTGGAAACACCATATATTTT.